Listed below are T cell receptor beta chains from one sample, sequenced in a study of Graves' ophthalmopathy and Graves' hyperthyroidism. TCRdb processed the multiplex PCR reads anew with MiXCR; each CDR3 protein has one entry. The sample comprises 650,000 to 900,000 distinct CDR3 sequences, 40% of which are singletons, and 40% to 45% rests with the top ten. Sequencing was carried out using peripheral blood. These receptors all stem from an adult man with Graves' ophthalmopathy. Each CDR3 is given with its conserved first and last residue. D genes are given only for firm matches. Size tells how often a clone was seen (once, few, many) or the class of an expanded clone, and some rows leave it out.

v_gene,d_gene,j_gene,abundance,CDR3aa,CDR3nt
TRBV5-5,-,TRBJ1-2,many,CASSLQLGGGYTF,TGTGCCAGCAGCTTGCAGCTGGGTGGTGGCTACACCTTC
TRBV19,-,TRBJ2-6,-,CASKRRGASGANVLTF,TGTGCCAGTAAGAGGCGAGGGGCCTCTGGGGCCAACGTCCTGACTTTC
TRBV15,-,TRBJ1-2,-,CATSSFGPQGPDYGYTF,TGTGCCACCAGCAGTTTCGGACCTCAAGGTCCAGACTATGGCTACACCTTC
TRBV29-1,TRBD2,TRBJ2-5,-,CRAGVETQYF,TGCAGGGCGGGAGTAGAGACCCAGTACTTC
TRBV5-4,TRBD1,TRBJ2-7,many,CASSPDRVGYEQYF,TGTGCCAGCAGCCCGGACAGGGTCGGTTACGAGCAGTACTTC
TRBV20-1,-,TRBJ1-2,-,CSAKGGAGNDGYTF,TGCAGTGCAAAAGGAGGGGCAGGGAATGACGGCTACACCTTC
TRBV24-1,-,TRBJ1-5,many,CASSEADGRIQPQHF,TGTGCCAGCAGTGAAGCCGACGGCCGCATTCAGCCCCAGCATTTT
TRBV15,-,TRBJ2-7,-,CATSREDGPREQYF,TGTGCCACCAGCAGAGAGGATGGACCGCGGGAGCAGTACTTC
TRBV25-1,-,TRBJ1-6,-,CASSPGTPRSGSPLHF,TGTGCCAGCAGCCCGGGGACACCTCGTTCGGGTTCACCCCTCCACTTT
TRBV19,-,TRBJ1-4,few,CASSIVIATNEKLFF,TGTGCCAGTAGTATAGTAATTGCAACTAATGAAAAACTGTTTTTT
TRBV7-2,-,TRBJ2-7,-,CASSLGGATGDEQYF,TGTGCCAGCAGCCTGGGGGGGGCAACAGGGGACGAGCAGTACTTC
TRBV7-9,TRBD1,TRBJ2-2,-,CASSPGTGIATGELFF,TGTGCCAGCAGCCCCGGGACAGGGATCGCGACCGGGGAGCTGTTTTTT
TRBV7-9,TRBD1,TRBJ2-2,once,CASSSTGTGGANGGELFF,TGTGCCAGCAGCTCAACCGGGACAGGGGGCGCGAACGGCGGGGAGCTGTTTTTT
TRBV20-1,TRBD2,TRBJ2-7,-,CSARGTSGGYEQYF,TGCAGTGCTAGAGGAACTAGCGGGGGCTACGAGCAGTACTTC
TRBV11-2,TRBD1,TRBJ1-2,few,CASSSTGGEYGYTF,TGTGCCAGCAGCTCAACAGGGGGCGAGTATGGCTACACCTTC
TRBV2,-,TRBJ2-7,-,CASPNTGPYYEQYF,TGTGCCAGCCCAAACACGGGGCCCTACTACGAGCAGTACTTC
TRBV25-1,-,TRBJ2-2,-,CASSENPGGHTGELFF,TGTGCCAGCAGTGAAAATCCCGGGGGACACACCGGGGAGCTGTTTTTT